This T cell receptor beta chain was captured in a study of blood T cell repertoires in COVID-19 (TCRdb year 2020). Regarding the complete study: Samples from collaborators originated in the United States, Italy and Spain and spanned both the acute and convalescent phases of COVID-19. The sample metadata nearly always contained a de-identified subject ID, COVID-19 status, age in years and sex. Where available, HLA class I and class II types were obtained from metadata supplied by the sample provider rather than from assay-based typing. The repertoires were made available in a free public database intended to serve as a resource for research on the immune response to SARS-CoV-2. Deeply sampled blood TCRbeta repertoires from subjects exposed to, actively infected with, or recovered from COVID-19 were included in the dataset. The prospective study material was composed of cDNA or gDNA derived from T cells, B-cell-depleted T cells, or PBMCs. The samples were drawn from the first 160 participants of the ongoing ImmuneRACE study and from some 1,300 subjects provided by 6 global collaborators. General findings and caveats noted by the study authors: Clinical and demographic metadata were provided uncurated, with the amount varying by source and participant.

One collaborating source in Seattle enrolled patients during active infection and followed them longitudinally through the course of disease. Collaborating institutions collected whole blood in K2EDTA tubes following their own protocols. For TCRbeta analysis, collaborators shipped samples as frozen whole blood, isolated PBMCs, or DNA extracted from either of those sample types. Only one count was recorded for this clone. Its antigen is currently not known. Base-call qualities are not available, and no considerably larger clone is one nucleotide away. The CDR3 runs 14 amino acids, cysteine and phenylalanine included. Of the read, only the CDR3 DNA is kept; its 42 bases are in frame from base 1. Cut back by 4 bases and 2 bases, the V and J ends lie 11 bases apart. Taken from the germline V gene, the CDR1 and CDR2 loops are SNHLY and FYNNEI. TCRbeta CDR3 regions were amplified from genomic DNA using the immunoSEQ Assay, a bias-controlled multiplex PCR. Per the authors' processing: Within the assay, amplification of reference gene primers was used to estimate how many nucleated cells each sample contained. To quantify the absolute abundance of each unique TCRbeta CDR3 rearrangement, sequence reads were collapsed and filtered. For each sample, productive Simpson clonality was calculated as the square root of Simpson's diversity index across productive rearrangements. TCRdb mirrors the immuneACCESS table, restricted to in-frame sequences. Some clones are absent from its copies; in checked studies, under half trace to an unresolved V gene, and the reason for the others is unknown. That table supplies the V and J calls and clone size; D and trimming were determined from the DNA. Across this sample there are about 70,000 clones, with about 83% seen only once. The ten biggest clones cover about 6.9% of the sample.

Sequences were obtained from peripheral blood. The chain is encoded by TRBV2 joined to TRBJ1-2; the best D guess is TRBD1, with 5 bases matching. The source of this sequence is a man in his thirties or forties with COVID-19, enrolled during active disease. The CDR3 has the sequence CASSARRQNYGYTF. The DNA sequence is as follows: TGTGCCAGCAGTGCCCGAAGACAGAACTATGGCTACACCTTC.